Listed here are 21 T cell receptor beta chains from one sample, sequenced in a study of beta chain features in type 1 diabetes listed by TCRdb under 2018. Preparation of the library involved the immunoSEQ multiplex PCR assay. All of the isolated RNA was reverse transcribed with the High Capacity cDNA Reverse Transcription Kit, so expressed TCRB transcripts were sequenced. TCRdb stores this immuneACCESS table with in-frame sequences only. Part of the clones is absent; in the studies checked, under half of the shortfall reflects unresolved V genes, and no reason is known for the rest. Here the sample has under 550,000 clones; about 10% occur a single time. The biggest ten clones account for 0.045% to 0.05% of the sample. Sequencing was done on a sample of naive CD4+ T cells from blood. The meaning of the sample's cell subset or site label: true naive CD4+ T cells. The origin of the receptors is a woman between 18 and 29 years old in good health.

This rearrangement joins TRBV29-1 to TRBJ1-1, with 8 bases matching TRBD1. Trimming removed 7 bases from V and 2 bases from J; junction bases left unmatched: 6. The CDR3 is 13 amino acids. Germline V gene sequence: CDR1 SQVTM, CDR2 ANQGSEA. The DNA for the CDR3 is TGCAGCGGCAGGACAGGGACCAACACTGAAGCTTTCTTT. This sequence encodes CSGRTGTNTEAFF.

The table lists this clone with a few counts. The chain has TRBV4-3 and TRBJ1-2; 7 bases agree with TRBD1. V lost 2 bases to trimming and J lost 3 bases; unmatched junction nucleotides: 6. The CDR3 loop spans 15 amino acids. The germline CDR1 and CDR2 sequences are LGHNA and YSLEER. This chain's CDR3 is CASSQLDRVDYGYTF. Written as DNA, the CDR3 is TGCGCCAGCAGCCAACTTGACAGGGTGGACTATGGCTACACCTTC.

The chain uses TRBV30 and TRBJ2-1; D is unclear. Germline CDR1 is GTSNPN and CDR2 is SVGIG (reference sequence). The CDR3 totals 13 residues. The V end was cut by 6 bases, the J end by 8 bases, with 17 bases between. The CDR3 sequence: CACGVGLSHEQFF. CDR3 DNA: TGTGCCTGTGGGGTTGGTTTGAGTCATGAGCAGTTCTTC.

The sample holds a few counts of this clone. The chain has TRBV6-5 and TRBJ2-5, with a weak D call TRBD2 (6 bases). V lost 4 bases, J lost 10 bases, and 22 bases lay in between. Germline V gene lookup returns CDR1 MNHEY and CDR2 SVGAGI. The CDR3 length is 15 residues. The CDR3 nucleotides are TGTGCCAGCAGTTTCCAAGCGGGCGGAGAAGTGGGCCAGTACTTC. The encoded protein is CASSFQAGGEVGQYF.

The chain recombines TRBV7-9 with TRBJ2-2; D is possibly TRBD1 or TRBD2 (5 bases each). CDR3 size: 15 residues. V gave up 5 bases and J gave up 3 bases, with 13 bases separating them. The germline V gene encodes CDR1 SEHNR and CDR2 FQNEAQ (reference sequence). CDR3 nucleotide sequence: TGTGCCAGCAGCCCATTGGGGGTCTACACCGGGGAGCTGTTTTTT. It translates to CASSPLGVYTGELFF. The full variable domain, completed using reference TRBV7-9 and TRBJ2-2, is DTGVSQNPRHKITKRGQNVTFRCDPISEHNRLYWYRQTLGQGPEFLTYFQNEAQLEKSRLLSDRFSAERPKGSFSTLEIQRTEQGDSAMYLCASSPLGVYTGELFFGEGSRLTVL.

This clone came up a few times. The chain employs TRBV6-6 and TRBJ2-1; D uncertain. Germline CDR1 MNHNY, CDR2 SVGAGI (reference sequence). The CDR3 is 16 residues long. V shed 0 bases and J shed 4 bases, with 13 bases lying between them. The CDR3 loop reads CASSYSGRNVYNEQFF. The CDR3, as DNA: TGTGCCAGCAGTTACTCGGGCAGAAACGTATACAATGAGCAGTTCTTC.

Only a few counts were recorded for this clone. The rearrangement uses TRBV6-1 and TRBJ2-1; D may match TRBD1 or TRBD2 (5 bases each). The CDR3 is 15 amino acids. The germline gives CDR1 MNHNS, CDR2 SASEGT. The V end was cut by 5 bases, the J end by 0 bases, with 11 bases between. CDR3 loop: CASSRDDSSYNEQFF. CDR3 DNA sequence: TGTGCCAGCAGTCGGGACGATAGCTCCTACAATGAGCAGTTCTTC.

This clone occurred a few times. The rearrangement joins TRBV6-5 to TRBJ1-1; D not certain. In germline, CDR1 is MNHEY, CDR2 SVGAGI. Trimming removed 0 bases from V and 7 bases from J, with 9 bases in between. This CDR3 is built from 13 residues. CDR3 in DNA: TGTGCCAGCAGTTACTCGACTGCAGGTGAAGCTTTCTTT. Amino acids: CASSYSTAGEAFF.

This clone was detected a few times. V gene TRBV28 combines with J gene TRBJ2-1; maybe TRBD2 (6 bases). Germline assignment: CDR1 MDHEN and CDR2 SYDVKM. CDR3 length: 16 amino acids. V gave up 5 bases and J gave up 9 bases, with 23 bases separating them. The chain's CDR3 is CASSPNRWGVMGEQFF. DNA for the CDR3: TGTGCCAGCAGTCCCAACCGATGGGGGGTCATGGGTGAGCAGTTCTTC.

The V gene is TRBV6-5, the J gene TRBJ1-4, with D tentatively TRBD1 (5 bases). The V gene's germline CDR1 is MNHEY and CDR2 SVGAGI. V lost 7 bases and J lost 8, with 11 bases in between. The CDR3 covers 12 residues. CDR3 amino acids: CASTRAGEKLFF. CDR3 bases: TGTGCCAGCACCAGGGCCGGAGAAAAACTGTTTTTT.

This clone turned up a few times. The genes are TRBV5-1 and TRBJ2-1; 7 nucleotides align to TRBD2. This CDR3 has 15 residues. The V gene's germline CDR1 is SGHRS and CDR2 YFSETQ. Losses at the gene ends were 0 bases for V and 7 bases for J; bases not matched to a gene: 7. This CDR3 reads CASSLAAGAENEQFF. In DNA, the CDR3 is TGCGCCAGCAGCTTGGCGGCGGGAGCCGAGAATGAGCAGTTCTTC.

This clone was counted a few times. The chain joins TRBV7-3 to TRBJ1-1, with D possibly matching TRBD1 (5 bases). The V gene lost 4 bases and the J gene lost 0 bases, with 12 bases spanning the gap. The CDR3 is made up of 15 amino acids. Germline V gene lookup returns CDR1 SGHTA and CDR2 FQGTGA. CDR3 nucleotide sequence: TGTGCCAGCAGCTCCCAGGGTGGGGTGAACACTGAAGCTTTCTTT. It codes for CASSSQGGVNTEAFF.

This chain connects TRBV5-1 to TRBJ2-5; D not certain. This CDR3 is built from 13 residues. Trimming took off 0 bases at V and 4 bases at J, with 7 bases between the two ends. Germline V gene lookup returns CDR1 SGHRS and CDR2 YFSETQ. The DNA for the CDR3 is TGCGCCAGCAGCTTGGGTCACGGAGAGACCCAGTACTTC. Its translation is CASSLGHGETQYF.

This clone was counted between two and nine times. The DNA for the CDR3 is TGTGCCAGCAGCCCCATAGCGGGGACTAGCACAGATACGCAGTATTTT. This codes for CASSPIAGTSTDTQYF. The chain employs TRBV7-2 and TRBJ2-3; TRBD2 matches 8 bases. V gave up 5 bases and J gave up 0 bases; unmatched junction bases: 7. There are 16 residues in the CDR3. Germline CDR1 is SGHTA and CDR2 is FQGNSA.

This clone appeared a few times. CDR3 DNA: TGTGCCAGCTCACTGGCGCCAACAGGGTCCAAAAACATTCAGTACTTC. The encoded protein is CASSLAPTGSKNIQYF. The genes are TRBV18 and TRBJ2-4; perhaps TRBD1 as D (6 bases). Germline V gene data show CDR1 as KGHSH and CDR2 as LQKENI. This CDR3 region has 16 residues. Trimming removed 4 bases from V and 2 bases from J, with 15 bases in between.

The chain has TRBV7-9 and TRBJ2-7; D is unclear. The germline V gene encodes CDR1 SEHNR and CDR2 FQNEAQ (reference sequence). CDR3 length: 11 residues. The V and J ends lost 3 bases and 5 bases respectively, with 5 bases between them. The CDR3 DNA reads TGTGCCAGCAGCTTGTACCACGAGCAGTACTTC. This sequence encodes CASSLYHEQYF.

The gene calls are TRBV2 and TRBJ2-1; tentatively, D is TRBD1 (6 bases). V lost 6 bases to trimming and J lost 2 bases, with 11 bases between them. Germline CDR1 is SNHLY and CDR2 is FYNNEI. The CDR3 runs to 14 residues. The CDR3 sequence: CASRTGSPYNEQFF. In DNA form, the CDR3 reads TGTGCCAGCAGAACAGGGAGTCCCTACAATGAGCAGTTCTTC.

The chain joins TRBV4-3 to TRBJ2-5, with 7 nucleotides matching TRBD2. V was pared by 0 bases and J by 5 bases, with 6 bases of the junction left unmatched. Germline V gene sequence: CDR1 LGHNA, CDR2 YSLEER. The CDR3 is 15 residues long. CDR3 nucleotide sequence: TGCGCCAGCAGCCAAGATGGCGGGGGATGGGAGACCCAGTACTTC. This codes for CASSQDGGGWETQYF.

This clone appeared a few times. The genes are TRBV29-1 and TRBJ1-2, with 10 bases identical to TRBD1. From germline, CDR1 is SQVTM and CDR2 ANQGSEA. This CDR3 contains 12 residues. Trimming removed 7 bases from V and 6 bases from J; junction bases left unmatched: 5. The CDR3 DNA follows: TGCAGCGCAACGACAGGGGGCGATGGCTACACCTTC. The encoded protein is CSATTGGDGYTF.

The chain joins TRBV30 to TRBJ1-5; D gene ambiguous. Trimming left V 1 base short and J 6 bases short, with 10 bases between. Germline V gene data show CDR1 as GTSNPN and CDR2 as SVGIG (reference sequence). The CDR3 has 13 amino acids. CDR3 sequence: CAWSASTVQPQHF. The DNA for the CDR3 is TGTGCCTGGAGTGCCTCGACCGTTCAGCCCCAGCATTTT.

This clone occurred a few times. This chain links TRBV10-3 with TRBJ2-7; no clear D. CDR1 ENHRY and CDR2 SYGVKD come from the germline V gene. V lost 2 bases and J 4 bases, leaving 6 bases between the germline ends. The CDR3 length is 12 residues. As DNA, the CDR3 is TGTGCCATCAGTGAGATCGTGTACGAGCAGTACTTC. This gives the protein CAISEIVYEQYF.